This TCR beta chain was recorded in a study of blood T cells in healthy people across ages. General study findings and limits: More naive CD4+ cells and higher diversity marked long-lived donors relative to aged donors. Any conclusive comparison of naive versus antigen-experienced cells was prevented by using unsorted PBMCs.

Together with a sample-barcoded 5' primer, a J-beta primer mix was included in a second PCR lasting about 6 to 11 cycles. Researchers report that a template-switch adaptor with 12 random nucleotides tagged each cDNA molecule. TCRdb called the 5' RACE reads again in MiXCR, with one record for every CDR3 protein. This table holds 700,000 to 800,000 distinct CDR3 sequences, approximately 39% found once. With 0 bases removed from V and 0 bases from J, the gap between germline ends came to 9 bases. Looked up from germline, CDR1 is SGHRS and CDR2 is YFSETQ. The CDR3 has 15 amino acids. Every donor provided around 9.5 milliliters of peripheral blood. This clonotype was found a few times. Its target is not known.

The chain joins TRBV5-1 to TRBJ2-5, with D unclear. The specimen sequenced was blood. The receptor was derived from a woman in her sixties in good health. This CDR3 is CASSLAHPYQETQYF. The CDR3 coding sequence is TGCGCCAGCAGCTTGGCTCACCCGTACCAAGAGACCCAGTACTTC.